The clone carrying this T cell receptor beta chain was picked up one time. Its matching antigen is unknown. It was across several immunoSEQ plates that each subset's genomic DNA was evenly split. Some clones are missing from TCRdb's copy, which holds only in-frame ones; the method was immunoSEQ multiplex PCR. The sample carries some 2,000,000 clones, 85% to 95% recorded once. This specimen comes from a study of shared clonotypes between healthy human individuals. Study-wide results and caveats: The generation probabilities recorded for non-shared clonotypes fell below those of clonotypes shared by all four donors. Memory subsets generally showed smaller estimated richness than naive subsets did.

The CDR3 extends over 12 amino acids. V was clipped by 2 bases and J by 9 bases, with 10 bases between them. Germline V CDR1 and CDR2: MNHNY, SVGAGI (reference sequence). This chain uses TRBV6-6 with TRBJ1-1; possible D gene TRBD1, 5 bases. The TCR originated in a man between 18 and 29 years old in good health. The source material was naive CD4+ T cells sorted from blood. Subset specified: CD45RA+ positively selected. This chain's CDR3 is CASSYGGDQAFF. The CDR3 DNA sequence: TGTGCCAGCAGTTACGGGGGGGATCAAGCTTTCTTT.